These 17 T cell receptor beta chains came from one sample sequenced in a study of T cell responses to AZD1222 COVID-19 vaccine. Libraries were prepared by immunoSEQ multiplex PCR; TCRdb keeps only in-frame clonotypes and omits some of them. The sample shows more than 95,000 clones, around nine tenths of them seen only once. This specimen was peripheral blood, taken on day 0 of AZD1222 vaccination. These receptor sequences come from an adult in good health.

The V call is TRBV5-1, the J call TRBJ1-1; D call uncertain. Germline lookup yields CDR1 SGHRS and CDR2 YFSETQ. The CDR3 consists of 14 residues. The germline V and J ends were trimmed by 4 bases and 8 bases, with 18 bases remaining between them. The CDR3 DNA reads as TGCGCCAGCAGCAGAATGGACCGACGTACGGAAGCTTTCTTT. It is translated as CASSRMDRRTEAFF.

V usage is TRBV5-1 and J usage is TRBJ2-5; 8 bases line up with TRBD2. CDR3 size: 14 residues. V lost 4 bases and J lost 1; bases outside the gene matches: 3. The germline CDR1 and CDR2 sequences are SGHRS and YFSETQ. The DNA of the CDR3 is TGCGCCAGCAGCCCAGGACTAGCCCAAGAGACCCAGTACTTC. Residues: CASSPGLAQETQYF.

A remark on this clone: Given the absence of the conserved phenylalanine or tryptophan at the CDR3 end, a read error is likely. The V and J genes are TRBV12-5 and TRBJ1-6, with D tentatively TRBD1 (6 bases). This CDR3 spans 16 amino acids. Germline CDR1 is LGHNT and CDR2 is FRNRAP. V was cut by 7 bases and J by 7 bases, with 20 bases left in between. In DNA, the CDR3 is TGTGCTAGTGCCAGGGACATTCTCCGATCGAATTCACCCCTCCACCTT. Translating it yields CASARDILRSNSPLHL.

This clone was observed once. The V and J genes are TRBV12-3 or TRBV12-4 and TRBJ1-2, with a tentative D call TRBD1 (5 bases). V was trimmed by 3 bases and J by 7 bases, leaving 12 bases between them. The CDR3 totals 13 residues. CDR3 loop: CASSFPGLGGYTF. DNA of the CDR3: TGTGCCAGCAGTTTCCCGGGACTTGGTGGCTACACCTTC.

In this sample, this clone turned up once. CDR3 in DNA: TGTGCCAGCTCCCCGGGGACAGGGAGGAACACTGAAGCTTTCTTT. Its protein is CASSPGTGRNTEAFF. The chain uses TRBV18 and TRBJ1-1; 9 bases map to TRBD1. This CDR3 comprises 15 residues. Germline CDR1 is KGHSH and CDR2 is LQKENI. Germline trimming cut 6 bases from V and 1 base from J; bases unmatched to any gene: 6. Full variable domain (rest looked up from reference TRBV18 and TRBJ1-1): NAGVMQNPRHLVRRRGQEARLRCSPMKGHSHVYWYRQLPEEGLKFMVYLQKENIIDESGMPKERFSAEFPKEGPSILRIQQVVRGDSAAYFCASSPGTGRNTEAFFGQGTRLTVV.

The chain couples TRBV7-9 to TRBJ2-1; 16 positions agree with TRBD2. Per germline, CDR1 SEHNR and CDR2 FQNEAQ (reference sequence). V was clipped by 2 bases and J by 7 bases; unmatched bases: 5. The CDR3 has 17 residues. For the CDR3, the DNA is TGTGCCAGCAGCTTAACAGGGACTAGCGGGGGGGCTAATGAGCAGTTCTTC. Translated, it gives CASSLTGTSGGANEQFF.

The chain has TRBV7-6 and TRBJ2-3; D gene ambiguous. The germline CDR1 and CDR2 sequences are SGHVS and FNYEAQ. V was trimmed by 6 bases and J by 0 bases, leaving 7 bases between them. CDR3 length: 13 residues. This CDR3 is CASSATSTDTQYF. The CDR3 DNA sequence: TGTGCCAGCAGTGCTACAAGCACAGATACGCAGTATTTT.

This clone was counted only a few times. The chain uses TRBV5-4 and TRBJ1-1; D ambiguous. The CDR3 contains 14 residues. Germline V CDR1 and CDR2: SGHNT, YYREEE (reference sequence). V was pared by 2 bases and J by 1 base, with 9 bases between. As DNA, the CDR3 is TGTGCCAGCAGCTTAATCACAGAGAACACTGAAGCTTTCTTT. This gives the protein CASSLITENTEAFF.

The chain employs TRBV4-1 and TRBJ1-6; D not certain. Trimming removed 1 base from V and 7 bases from J, with 8 bases in between. This CDR3 contains 14 residues. Per the germline V gene, CDR1 is MGHRA and CDR2 is YSYEKL. The CDR3 loop is CASSQGQGNSPLHF. The DNA of the CDR3 is TGCGCCAGCAGCCAAGGACAAGGGAATTCACCCCTCCACTTT.

J is TRBJ1-2 and V is TRBV13; 12 nucleotides line up with TRBD1. The CDR3 is 15 residues long. The V segment lost 5 bases and the J segment 6 bases; nucleotides outside the gene matches: 7. Germline values: CDR1 PRHDT, CDR2 FYEKMQ (reference sequence). This chain's CDR3 is CASSQGTGGGDGYTF. CDR3 DNA: TGTGCCAGCAGCCAGGGGACAGGGGGCGGGGATGGCTACACCTTC.

The V and J genes are TRBV9 and TRBJ2-2, with D possibly matching TRBD1 (5 bases). The CDR3 is 17 residues long. The germline V gene encodes CDR1 SGDLS and CDR2 YYNGEE. Deletions cut 3 bases from V and 0 bases from J, with 15 bases between. The CDR3 reads CASSEGFRTTNTGELFF. The CDR3 region has the DNA TGTGCCAGCAGCGAGGGGTTCAGGACAACGAACACCGGGGAGCTGTTTTTT.

The genes are TRBV7-2 and TRBJ1-2; D perhaps matches TRBD1 (6 bases). The CDR3 totals 14 residues. Germline loops: CDR1 SGHTA, CDR2 FQGNSA. V was pared by 5 bases and J by 4 bases, with 14 bases between. CDR3 nucleotides: TGTGCCAGCAGCGCCCTACAGGGTTCCTATGGCTACACCTTC. Amino acids: CASSALQGSYGYTF.

The chain is built from TRBV18 and TRBJ2-3, with TRBD2 matching over 9 bases. V lost 2 bases, J lost 4 bases, and 4 bases stayed unmatched. The CDR3 sequence is 15 residues long. Germline lookup yields CDR1 KGHSH and CDR2 LQKENI. The DNA of the CDR3 is TGTGCCAGCTCACCAGTCGGCGGGGGGGCAGATACGCAGTATTTT. It codes for CASSPVGGGADTQYF.

The chain carries TRBV19 and TRBJ2-3; 10 nucleotides match TRBD2. Trimming took 0 bases from V and 1 from J; bases not matched to a gene: 7. Germline CDR1 and CDR2: LNHDA and SQIVND (reference sequence). The CDR3 totals 18 residues. Here the CDR3 reads CASSIDRPLAGGTDTQYF. CDR3 coding DNA: TGTGCCAGTAGTATAGATCGTCCTCTAGCGGGGGGCACAGATACGCAGTATTTT.

The rearrangement uses TRBV5-6 and TRBJ2-2; D is ambiguous. The CDR3 sequence is 16 residues long. Germline V gene sequence: CDR1 SGHDT, CDR2 YYEEEE. The germline V and J ends were trimmed by 0 bases and 0 bases, with 9 bases remaining between them. In DNA form, the CDR3 reads TGTGCCAGCAGCTTGGCTGCGGTTTCGAACACCGGGGAGCTGTTTTTT. It yields the protein CASSLAAVSNTGELFF.

The chain carries TRBV5-1 and TRBJ1-4, with unresolved D. This CDR3 comprises 16 residues. Trimming left V 0 bases short and J 0 bases short, with 9 bases between. Per germline, CDR1 SGHRS and CDR2 YFSETQ. The CDR3 DNA reads TGCGCCAGCAGCTTGGCCGGAGACGCAACTAATGAAAAACTGTTTTTT. Amino acid sequence: CASSLAGDATNEKLFF.

The genes are TRBV9 and TRBJ2-7; 7 positions match TRBD2. V trimming: 4 bases; J trimming: 0 bases; junction bases outside the gene matches: 4. CDR1 and CDR2 (germline): SGDLS, YYNGEE. The CDR3 is 14 amino acids. For the CDR3, the DNA is TGTGCCAGCAGCCTCCGGGACTACTCCTACGAGCAGTACTTC. It translates to CASSLRDYSYEQYF.